A single sample is the source of the 20 T cell receptor beta chains below, sequenced in a study of blood T cells in healthy people across ages (dated by TCRdb to about 2015). The library relied on 5' RACE. The instrument given in TCRdb is Illumina HiSeq 2500. A second PCR of about 7 to 12 cycles was run with a J-beta primer mix and a sample-barcoded 5' primer. Starting from the raw public reads, TCRdb applied fastp trimming at Q25, assembled clones with MiXCR and retained in-frame beta chains. Records with the same CDR3 protein are collapsed into one entry carrying the most frequent genes and DNA. The sample table holds some 1.6 million distinct CDR3 sequences, of which about 31% were seen once. Of the sample, about 11% falls within the top ten clones. The source material was blood. The receptor source for this set is a woman in her thirties in good health.

This clonotype was picked up many times. This chain joins TRBV10-3 and TRBJ2-3; 7 positions match TRBD2. Germline CDR1 ENHRY, CDR2 SYGVKD. V shed 6 bases and J 1 base; nucleotides not matched to a gene: 4. The CDR3 extends over 14 amino acids. The CDR3 is CAIRRDYRTDTQYF. The CDR3, as DNA: TGTGCCATCAGACGGGACTACCGCACAGATACGCAGTATTTT.

This clonotype was observed a few times. The chain links TRBV4-2 to TRBJ2-3, with 7 bases that match TRBD2. From germline, CDR1 is LGHNA and CDR2 YNFKEQ. Losses at the gene ends were 1 base for V and 4 bases for J; bases not matched to a gene: 11. This CDR3 spans 17 amino acids. The CDR3 DNA reads as TGTGCCAGCAGCCAAGTGGGCGGGAGAGATCGTGCAGATACGCAGTATTTT. Translation: CASSQVGGRDRADTQYF.

This clonotype was detected ten times or more. J is TRBJ1-2 and V is TRBV10-3; D gene ambiguous. The ends were cut back, 7 bases at V and 0 bases at J, with 15 bases in the middle. The germline V gene has CDR1 ENHRY and CDR2 SYGVKD. This CDR3 is built from 15 residues. CDR3 sequence (DNA): TGTGCCATCAACTCCGAGGTCCCTGCTAACTATGGCTACACCTTC. Translating it yields CAINSEVPANYGYTF.

This clonotype appeared a few times. The CDR3 reads CASSLRQVVTQYF. CDR3 DNA sequence: TGTGCCAGCAGCTTACGACAGGTTGTAACGCAGTATTTT. The chain carries TRBV7-2 and TRBJ2-3, with D possibly TRBD1 on 6 matching bases. CDR1 SGHTA and CDR2 FQGNSA come from the germline V gene. Trimming cost V 2 bases and J 9 bases, with 12 bases left between them. The CDR3 has 13 amino acids.

The CDR3 nucleotides are TGTGCCAGCAGAAATAGCGGGAGCCCCAATGAGCAGTTCTTC. This codes for CASRNSGSPNEQFF. This chain links TRBV27 with TRBJ2-1; 9 bases line up with TRBD2. Germline V gives CDR1 MNHEY, CDR2 SMNVEV (reference sequence). The trim removed 6 bases at V and 6 bases at J, leaving 6 bases unmatched. The CDR3 spans 14 residues.

This clonotype was counted between two and nine times. This chain links TRBV27 with TRBJ1-2; D remains unclear. This CDR3 has 13 amino acids. The germline CDR1 and CDR2 sequences are MNHEY and SMNVEV (reference sequence). With 6 bases removed from V and 0 bases from J, the gap between germline ends came to 8 bases. This chain's CDR3 is CASRRNSNYGYTF. CDR3 sequence (DNA): TGTGCCAGCAGGCGGAATTCTAACTATGGCTACACCTTC.

CDR3 sequence: CASSDPGTGVNTEAFF. DNA for the CDR3: TGTGCCAGCAGCGACCCCGGGACAGGGGTAAACACTGAAGCTTTCTTT. This sequence joins TRBV3-1 and TRBJ1-1, with TRBD1 matching 10 bases. The CDR3 has 16 residues. Germline V gives CDR1 LGHDT, CDR2 YNNKEL (reference sequence). The junction had 8 bases not matched to a gene; V was cut back by 5 bases and J by 2 bases.

This clonotype was detected only a few times. The chain is built from TRBV4-1 and TRBJ2-3; the match to TRBD1 covers 11 bases. Germline V gene lookup returns CDR1 MGHRA and CDR2 YSYEKL. The length of the CDR3 is 17 residues. V was clipped by 4 bases and J by 2 bases; unmatched bases: 8. CDR3 DNA sequence: TGCGCCAGCAGCCGCCCGGGACAGGGGGTAAACACAGATACGCAGTATTTT. This gives the protein CASSRPGQGVNTDTQYF.

This clonotype was counted many times. CDR3 in amino acids: CASSHALAGGSYEQYF. CDR3 DNA sequence: TGTGCCAGCAGCCACGCTCTAGCGGGAGGATCCTACGAGCAGTACTTC. This chain connects TRBV3-1 to TRBJ2-7; 11 positions agree with TRBD2. From germline, CDR1 is LGHDT and CDR2 YNNKEL (reference sequence). The ends lost 3 bases at V and 1 base at J; junction bases unmatched: 5. The CDR3 covers 16 residues.

V gene TRBV20-1 combines with J gene TRBJ1-5; the match to TRBD1 covers 7 bases. V dropped 4 bases and J dropped 2; count of bases not matched to a gene: 11. The CDR3 extends over 16 amino acids. Per the germline V gene, CDR1 is DFQATT and CDR2 is SNEGSKA (reference sequence). The CDR3 reads CSAKPIDRVRNQPQHF. CDR3 DNA: TGCAGTGCTAAACCGATTGACAGGGTGCGCAATCAGCCCCAGCATTTT.

This clonotype was seen a handful of times. This rearrangement joins TRBV4-1 to TRBJ2-3; TRBD1 matches 10 bases. The CDR3 contains 17 residues. Germline V gene sequence: CDR1 MGHRA, CDR2 YSYEKL. Trimming took 1 base from V and 9 from J; bases not matched to a gene: 13. CDR3 protein: CASSQGPPGTGVRTQYF. The DNA of the CDR3 is TGCGCCAGCAGCCAAGGCCCCCCCGGGACAGGGGTCCGGACGCAGTATTTT.

This clonotype was seen a few times. The chain links TRBV27 to TRBJ2-3; D uncertain. Germline V gives CDR1 MNHEY, CDR2 SMNVEV (reference sequence). The CDR3 is 15 residues long. With 1 base removed from V and 1 base from J, the gap between germline ends came to 9 bases. CDR3 DNA sequence: TGTGCCAGCAGTTTATGGGCCTTGGGCACAGATACGCAGTATTTT. Amino acids: CASSLWALGTDTQYF.

The gene calls are TRBV4-1 and TRBJ1-6; possible D gene TRBD1, 5 bases. The CDR3 consists of 17 residues. Germline CDR1 is MGHRA and CDR2 is YSYEKL. The ends were cut back, 1 base at V and 4 bases at J, with 14 bases in the middle. The CDR3 nucleotides are TGCGCCAGCAGCCAAGCCCCCGGGACGGGGTATAATTCACCCCTCCACTTT. As protein: CASSQAPGTGYNSPLHF.

A single count supports this clonotype. The chain carries TRBV5-1 and TRBJ1-5; 8 nucleotides agree with TRBD1. CDR1 and CDR2 (germline): SGHRS, YFSETQ. The CDR3 loop spans 15 amino acids. Trimming took 3 bases from V and 1 from J; bases not matched to a gene: 3. The CDR3 nucleotides read TGCGCCAGCAGCTCGACAGGGGAAAGCAATCAGCCCCAGCATTTT. This encodes CASSSTGESNQPQHF.

For this clonotype: One end of the junction varies from germline; a read error may be responsible. This sequence joins TRBV6-5 and TRBJ2-1; TRBD1 is a possible D gene (6 bases). The CDR3 sequence is 16 residues long. Germline V gene sequence: CDR1 MNHEY, CDR2 SVGAGI. CDR3 DNA: TGTGCCAGCAGTGACTCGGGACACTTAATGGGCAATGAGCAGTTCTTC. Its protein product is CASSDSGHLMGNEQFF.

The V gene is TRBV12-3 or TRBV12-4, the J gene TRBJ2-2; D not resolved. The CDR3 has 16 amino acids. V shed 3 bases and J shed 6 bases, with 17 bases lying between them. The CDR3 coding sequence is TGTGCCAGCAGTTTCAGGCGTGGGCAGTACCCCGGGGAGCTGTTTTTT. Translated: CASSFRRGQYPGELFF.

This chain connects TRBV4-2 to TRBJ2-7, with 8 bases aligning to TRBD2. The end of the DNA fits TRBJ2-5 better, so the J call may be wrong. The CDR3 covers 14 residues. Germline V gene lookup returns CDR1 LGHNA and CDR2 YNFKEQ. CDR3 protein: CASTGRVRQETQYF. CDR3 coding DNA: TGTGCCAGCACCGGGAGGGTACGACAAGAGACCCAGTACTTC.

The CDR3 protein is CASSQDIHSNYGYTF. Here the CDR3 DNA reads TGCGCCAGCAGCCAAGACATCCATTCTAACTATGGCTACACCTTC. The gene calls are TRBV4-1 and TRBJ1-2; D gene unclear. Looked up from germline, CDR1 is MGHRA and CDR2 is YSYEKL. The V and J ends lost 0 bases and 0 bases respectively, with 8 bases between them. The CDR3 has 15 amino acids.

As for this clonotype: Germline and junction disagree at one end, which may indicate a read error. The rearrangement joins TRBV9 to TRBJ2-1, with a possible D match to TRBD2 (6 bases). The CDR3 sequence is 16 residues long. Germline CDR1 SGDLS, CDR2 YYNGEE. The CDR3 sequence is CASSVGISGPYNEQFF. CDR3 nucleotide sequence: TGTGCCAGCAGTGTAGGTATTAGCGGTCCCTACAATGAGCAGTTCTTC.

The J gene is TRBJ2-1, the V gene TRBV6-5; tentatively, D is TRBD1 (5 bases). The germline V gene has CDR1 MNHEY and CDR2 SVGAGI. This CDR3 has 16 amino acids. V shed 0 bases and J shed 7 bases, with 16 bases lying between them. The CDR3: CASSYSREWVGNEQFF. The CDR3, as DNA: TGTGCCAGCAGTTACTCCAGGGAATGGGTAGGAAATGAGCAGTTCTTC.